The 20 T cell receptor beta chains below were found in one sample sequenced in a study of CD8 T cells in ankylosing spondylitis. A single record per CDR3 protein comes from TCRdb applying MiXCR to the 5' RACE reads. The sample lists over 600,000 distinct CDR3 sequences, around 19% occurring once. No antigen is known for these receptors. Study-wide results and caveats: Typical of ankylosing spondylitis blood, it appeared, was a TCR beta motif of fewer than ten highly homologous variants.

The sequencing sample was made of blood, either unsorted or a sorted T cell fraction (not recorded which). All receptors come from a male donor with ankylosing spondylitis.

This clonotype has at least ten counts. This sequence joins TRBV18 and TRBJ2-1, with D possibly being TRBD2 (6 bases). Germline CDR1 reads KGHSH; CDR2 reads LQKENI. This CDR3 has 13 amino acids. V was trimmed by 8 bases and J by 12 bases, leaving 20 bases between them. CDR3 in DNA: TGTGCCAGCCAGGTAACGGGAGATGGCTTGCAGTTCTTC. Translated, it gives CASQVTGDGLQFF.

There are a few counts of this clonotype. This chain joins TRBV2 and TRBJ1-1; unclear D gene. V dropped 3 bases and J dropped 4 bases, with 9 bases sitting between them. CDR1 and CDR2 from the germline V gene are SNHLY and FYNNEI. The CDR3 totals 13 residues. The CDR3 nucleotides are TGTGCCAGCAGTGATTCGTTGGGCACTGAAGCTTTCTTT. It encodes CASSDSLGTEAFF.

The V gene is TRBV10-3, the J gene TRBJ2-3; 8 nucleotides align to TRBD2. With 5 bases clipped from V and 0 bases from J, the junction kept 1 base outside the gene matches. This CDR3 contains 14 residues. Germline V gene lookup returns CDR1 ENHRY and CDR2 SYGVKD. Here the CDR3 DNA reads TGTGCCATCAGTTCTAGCGGGAGCACAGATACGCAGTATTTT. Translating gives CAISSSGSTDTQYF.

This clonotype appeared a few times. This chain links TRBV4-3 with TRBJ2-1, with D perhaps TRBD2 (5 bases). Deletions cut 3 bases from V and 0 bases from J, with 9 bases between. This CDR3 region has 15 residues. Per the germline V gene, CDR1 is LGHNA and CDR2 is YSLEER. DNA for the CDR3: TGCGCCAGCAGCCAGGAGGACCACTCCTACAATGAGCAGTTCTTC. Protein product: CASSQEDHSYNEQFF.

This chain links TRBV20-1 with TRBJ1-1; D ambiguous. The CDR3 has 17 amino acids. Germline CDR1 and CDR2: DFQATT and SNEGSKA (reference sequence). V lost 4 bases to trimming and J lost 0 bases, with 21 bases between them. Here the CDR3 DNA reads TGCAGTGCTAACCCAAAAAGCCGGGGTAGCTTGAACACTGAAGCTTTCTTT. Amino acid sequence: CSANPKSRGSLNTEAFF.

This CDR3 is CASSPGDTNYGYTF. The DNA for the CDR3 is TGTGCCAGCAGCCCCGGGGATACTAACTATGGCTACACCTTC. The rearrangement uses TRBV2 and TRBJ1-2; D gene ambiguous. The V end lost 6 bases, the J end lost 0 bases, and 11 bases lay between the germline ends. This CDR3 spans 14 amino acids. Per the germline V gene, CDR1 is SNHLY and CDR2 is FYNNEI.

The CDR3 reads CASSPKVSGNTIYF. Here the CDR3 DNA reads TGCGCCAGCAGCCCTAAGGTCTCTGGAAACACCATATATTTT. The chain couples TRBV4-3 to TRBJ1-3; D not resolved. CDR3 length equals 14 residues. Germline V gives CDR1 LGHNA, CDR2 YSLEER. The V end was cut by 4 bases, the J end by 0 bases, with 7 bases between.

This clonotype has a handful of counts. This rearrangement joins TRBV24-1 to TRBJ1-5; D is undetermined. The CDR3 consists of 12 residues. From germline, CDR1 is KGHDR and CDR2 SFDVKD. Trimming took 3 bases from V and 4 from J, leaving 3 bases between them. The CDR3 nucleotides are TGTGCCACCAGTGATCCAAATCAGCCCCAGCATTTT. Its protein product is CATSDPNQPQHF.

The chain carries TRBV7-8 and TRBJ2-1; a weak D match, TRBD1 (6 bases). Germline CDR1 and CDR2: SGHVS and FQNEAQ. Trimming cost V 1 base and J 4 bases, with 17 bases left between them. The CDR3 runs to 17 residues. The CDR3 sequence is CASSLGGLGAPYNEQFF. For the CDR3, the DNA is TGTGCCAGCAGCTTAGGGGGTTTGGGGGCACCTTACAATGAGCAGTTCTTC.

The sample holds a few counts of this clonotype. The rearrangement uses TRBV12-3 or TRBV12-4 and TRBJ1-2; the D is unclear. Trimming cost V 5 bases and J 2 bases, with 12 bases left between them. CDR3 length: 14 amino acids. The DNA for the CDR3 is TGTGCCAGCAGTACCGCGGCCATCAACTATGGCTACACCTTC. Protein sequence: CASSTAAINYGYTF.

CDR3 coding DNA: TGTGCCAGCAGCTTAGGTTACCGTGGAGGGAGGTCAGATACGCAGTATTTT. Its protein is CASSLGYRGGRSDTQYF. The gene calls are TRBV13 and TRBJ2-3; D may be TRBD2 (6 bases). Germline CDR1 is PRHDT and CDR2 is FYEKMQ (reference sequence). This CDR3 comprises 17 residues. V was clipped by 0 bases and J by 4 bases, with 17 bases between them.

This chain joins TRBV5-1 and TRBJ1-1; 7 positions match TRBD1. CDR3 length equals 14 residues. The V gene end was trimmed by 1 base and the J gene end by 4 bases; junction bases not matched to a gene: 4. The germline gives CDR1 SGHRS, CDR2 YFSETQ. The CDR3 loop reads CASSLRRGITEAFF. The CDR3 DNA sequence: TGCGCCAGCAGCTTGCGCAGGGGGATCACTGAAGCTTTCTTT.

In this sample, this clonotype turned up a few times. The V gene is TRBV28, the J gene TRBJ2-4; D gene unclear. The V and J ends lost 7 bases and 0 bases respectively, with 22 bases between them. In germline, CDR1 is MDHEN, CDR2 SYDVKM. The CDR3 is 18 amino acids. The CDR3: CASTPPEKRVLAKNIQYF. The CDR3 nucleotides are TGTGCCAGCACCCCCCCAGAGAAAAGGGTTTTAGCCAAAAACATTCAGTACTTC.

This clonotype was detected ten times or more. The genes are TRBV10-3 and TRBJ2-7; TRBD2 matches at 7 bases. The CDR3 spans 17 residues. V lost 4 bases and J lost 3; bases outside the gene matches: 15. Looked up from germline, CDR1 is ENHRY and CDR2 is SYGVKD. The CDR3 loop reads CAISAGLGPAGNYEQYF. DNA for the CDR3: TGTGCCATCAGTGCTGGTCTAGGGCCAGCGGGGAACTACGAGCAGTACTTC.

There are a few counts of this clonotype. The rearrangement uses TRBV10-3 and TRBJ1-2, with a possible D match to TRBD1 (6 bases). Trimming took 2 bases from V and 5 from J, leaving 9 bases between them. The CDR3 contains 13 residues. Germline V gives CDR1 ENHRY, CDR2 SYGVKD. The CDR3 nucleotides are TGTGCCATCAGTGAGGACGGACAGTATGGCTACACCTTC. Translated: CAISEDGQYGYTF.

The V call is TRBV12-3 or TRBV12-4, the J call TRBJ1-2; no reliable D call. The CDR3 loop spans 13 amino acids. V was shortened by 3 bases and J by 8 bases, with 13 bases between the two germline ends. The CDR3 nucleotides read TGTGCCAGCAGTTTTAAAACCAAGGGAGGCTACACCTTC. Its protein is CASSFKTKGGYTF.

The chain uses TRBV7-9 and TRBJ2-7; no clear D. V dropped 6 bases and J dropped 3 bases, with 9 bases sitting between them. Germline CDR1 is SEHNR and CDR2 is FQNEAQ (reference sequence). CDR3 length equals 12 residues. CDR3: CASSDDGYEQYF. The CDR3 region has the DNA TGTGCCAGCAGTGACGACGGCTACGAGCAGTACTTC.

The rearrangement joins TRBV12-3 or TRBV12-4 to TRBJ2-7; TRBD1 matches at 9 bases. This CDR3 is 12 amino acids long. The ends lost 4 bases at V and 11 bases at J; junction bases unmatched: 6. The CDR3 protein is CASSSGTGSKYF. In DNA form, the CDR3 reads TGTGCCAGCAGTTCGGGGACAGGGAGTAAGTACTTC.

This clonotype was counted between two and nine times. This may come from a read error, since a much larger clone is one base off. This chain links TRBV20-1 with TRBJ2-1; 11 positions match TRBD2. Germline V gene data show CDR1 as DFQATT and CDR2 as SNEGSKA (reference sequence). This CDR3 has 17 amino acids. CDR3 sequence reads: CCARDPSGTSGGNEQFF. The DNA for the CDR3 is TGCTGTGCTAGAGATCCGAGCGGGACTAGCGGCGGAAATGAGCAGTTCTTC.

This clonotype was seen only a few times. CDR3 loop: CASSVAGTGRSTDTQYF. Written as DNA, the CDR3 is TGTGCCAGCAGCGTAGCTGGGACAGGGAGGAGCACAGATACGCAGTATTTT. The J gene is TRBJ2-3, the V gene TRBV9, with 9 bases that match TRBD1. There are 17 residues in the CDR3. The V segment lost 0 bases and the J segment 0 bases; nucleotides outside the gene matches: 5. CDR1 and CDR2 (germline): SGDLS, YYNGEE.